Listed below are T cell receptor beta chains from one sample, sequenced in a study of molecular identifiers for immune sequencing clone quantification. TCRdb processed the PCR reads anew with MiXCR; each CDR3 protein has one entry. The top ten hold about 0.8% of the sample, which has some 590,000 distinct CDR3 sequences, over 25% seen once. Sequenced sample: naive CD8+ T cells from blood, with Jurkat cell RNA spiked in. The receptors here all came from a human donor in good health. Some libraries in this study had Jurkat cell RNA spiked in. Both conserved end residues are part of each CDR3. Fields, in order: J gene, V gene, D gene, clone size, CDR3 protein, CDR3 DNA. A D gene is named only where the DNA matches it firmly. The size field is filled for only some rows; it gives once, few, many or a size class.

J: TRBJ1-1
V: TRBV30
D: .
size: .
CDR3: CAWSAGPAAEALF
DNA: TGTGCCTGGAGTGCTGGGCCTGCGGCTGAAGCTCTCTTT

J: TRBJ2-1
V: TRBV9
D: .
size: .
CDR3: CASSGNLLINPHEQFF
DNA: TGTGCCAGCAGCGGCAACCTCCTGATAAACCCCCATGAGCAGTTCTTC

J: TRBJ2-7
V: TRBV4-1
D: .
size: .
CDR3: CASSQDGFYSYEQYF
DNA: TGCGCCAGCAGCCAAGATGGGTTCTACTCCTACGAGCAGTACTTC

J: TRBJ2-6
V: TRBV2
D: .
size: .
CDR3: CASSELAEIHSGANVLTF
DNA: TGTGCCAGCAGTGAATTGGCAGAGATCCACTCTGGGGCCAACGTCCTGACTTTC

J: TRBJ2-1
V: TRBV5-1
D: TRBD1
size: .
CDR3: CASSFWRQGAHNEQFF
DNA: TGCGCCAGCAGCTTTTGGCGTCAGGGGGCCCACAATGAGCAGTTCTTC

J: TRBJ2-7
V: TRBV20-1
D: TRBD2
size: few
CDR3: CSASNIAGRSYEQYF
DNA: TGCAGTGCTAGTAATATAGCGGGGCGATCCTACGAGCAGTACTTC

J: TRBJ2-3
V: TRBV9
D: .
size: many
CDR3: CASSEEEDTQYF
DNA: TGTGCCAGCAGCGAGGAGGAAGATACGCAGTATTTT

J: TRBJ2-3
V: TRBV20-1
D: TRBD2
size: .
CDR3: CSAHGLAGGSGGTDTQYF
DNA: TGCAGTGCCCACGGACTAGCGGGGGGCAGTGGGGGTACAGATACGCAGTATTTT

J: TRBJ2-1
V: TRBV5-6
D: .
size: many
CDR3: CASSLGPSSYNEQFF
DNA: TGCGCCAGCAGCCTTGGTCCGAGCTCCTACAATGAGCAGTTCTTC

J: TRBJ1-1
V: TRBV9
D: .
size: .
CDR3: CASSVLTAGVAFF
DNA: TGTGCCAGCAGCGTCCTAACGGCGGGGGTGGCTTTCTTT

J: TRBJ2-5
V: TRBV7-9
D: .
size: few
CDR3: CASSNPGFETQYF
DNA: TGTGCCAGCAGCAACCCTGGATTCGAGACCCAGTACTTC

J: TRBJ2-3
V: TRBV5-6
D: .
size: .
CDR3: CASSLSNGRGDTQYF
DNA: TGTGCCAGCAGCTTGTCTAACGGACGGGGAGATACGCAGTATTTT

J: TRBJ2-5
V: TRBV29-1
D: TRBD1
size: many
CDR3: CSVTPQGAGETQYF
DNA: TGCAGCGTTACTCCACAGGGGGCCGGGGAGACCCAGTACTTC

J: TRBJ2-7
V: TRBV27
D: .
size: .
CDR3: CASSSPTGPGEQYF
DNA: TGTGCCAGCAGTTCGCCTACTGGACCTGGGGAGCAGTACTTC

J: TRBJ2-5
V: TRBV29-1
D: .
size: many
CDR3: CSVYLPQETQYF
DNA: TGCAGCGTTTACCTGCCCCAAGAGACCCAGTACTTC

J: TRBJ2-1
V: TRBV7-2
D: .
size: many
CDR3: CASSSAGLNSYNEQFF
DNA: TGTGCCAGCAGCTCCGCGGGGCTAAACTCCTACAATGAGCAGTTCTTC

J: TRBJ2-1
V: TRBV29-1
D: TRBD1
size: few
CDR3: CSVEAVPGQGVKSSYNEQFF
DNA: TGCAGCGTTGAAGCCGTCCCGGGACAGGGAGTAAAAAGCTCCTACAATGAGCAGTTCTTC

J: TRBJ2-7
V: TRBV5-1
D: .
size: many
CDR3: CASSPVEDEQYF
DNA: TGCGCCAGCAGCCCCGTAGAGGACGAGCAGTACTTC

J: TRBJ1-1
V: TRBV28
D: TRBD1
size: many
CDR3: CASSWRTGTEAFF
DNA: TGTGCCAGCAGTTGGCGGACAGGCACTGAAGCTTTCTTT

J: TRBJ2-5
V: TRBV4-1
D: TRBD1
size: few
CDR3: CASSQRQGLETQYF
DNA: TGCGCCAGCAGCCAACGACAGGGATTAGAGACCCAGTACTTC

J: TRBJ1-6
V: TRBV6-2/TRBV6-3
D: TRBD1
size: .
CDR3: CASSTFRDRDPNSPLHF
DNA: TGTGCCAGCAGTACTTTCCGGGACAGGGACCCCAATTCACCCCTCCACTTT

J: TRBJ2-3
V: TRBV15
D: TRBD2
size: .
CDR3: CATSSPLVTSGTDTQYF
DNA: TGTGCCACCAGCAGTCCCCTTGTGACTAGCGGGACAGATACGCAGTATTTT